This TCR beta chain came from a study of CD8+CD57+ T cells in acquired aplastic anemia. Overall study context: Sorted cells (CD4+ and CD8+) yielded DNA amounts that averaged approximately 3.2 ug. Notes on the study in general: Patients did not significantly differ from controls in CD8+ Simpson's diversity.

Note on this clonotype: As yet, its antigen is unknown. Its ends do not fully match the called genes, so a read error is possible.

Genomic DNA, serving as template, underwent TCR beta VDJ and CDR3 profiling. TCRdb passed the reads through MiXCR, listing each CDR3 protein once. The sample consists of a few hundred thousand distinct CDR3 sequences, 70% to 85% of them appearing once. Germline V lookup: CDR1 SGHTA, CDR2 FQGTGA. There are 14 residues in the CDR3. Sequencing was done on patients that had shown CD8+CD57+ cell expansion by flow cytometry. This clonotype originated in a human donor with aplastic anemia. This chain uses TRBV7-3 with TRBJ2-3, with TRBD2 matching 8 bases. Input material: sorted CD4+, CD8+, or CD8+CD57+ T cells (not recorded which) from PBMCs. Written as DNA, the CDR3 is TGTGCCAGGAGCTCCGGGGGGGGGGCAGATACGCAGTATTTT. As protein: CARSSGGGADTQYF.